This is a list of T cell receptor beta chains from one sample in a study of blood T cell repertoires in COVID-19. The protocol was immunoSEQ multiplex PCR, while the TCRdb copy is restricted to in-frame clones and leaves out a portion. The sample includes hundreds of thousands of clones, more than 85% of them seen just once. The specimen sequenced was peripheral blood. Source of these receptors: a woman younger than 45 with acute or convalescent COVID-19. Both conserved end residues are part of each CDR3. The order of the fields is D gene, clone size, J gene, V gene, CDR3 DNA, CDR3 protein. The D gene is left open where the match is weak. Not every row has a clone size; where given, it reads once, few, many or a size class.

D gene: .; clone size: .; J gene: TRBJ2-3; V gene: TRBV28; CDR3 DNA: TGTGCCAGCAGGGGGCTCGAGGGCACAGATACGCAGTATTTT; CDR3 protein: CASRGLEGTDTQYF
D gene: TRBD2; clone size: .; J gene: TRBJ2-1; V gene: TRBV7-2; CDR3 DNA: TGTGCCAGCAGCCCCACACCGGGACTAGCGGGCGTGACCTTCTTC; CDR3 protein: CASSPTPGLAGVTFF
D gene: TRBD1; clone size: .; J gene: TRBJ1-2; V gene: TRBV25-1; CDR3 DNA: TGTGCCAGCAGTCGACAGGGGGATGGCTACACCTTC; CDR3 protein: CASSRQGDGYTF
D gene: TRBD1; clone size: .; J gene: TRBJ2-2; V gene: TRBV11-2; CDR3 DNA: TGTGCCAGCAGCTTAGGGGACAGGGTTACCGGGGAGCTGTTTTTT; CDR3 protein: CASSLGDRVTGELFF
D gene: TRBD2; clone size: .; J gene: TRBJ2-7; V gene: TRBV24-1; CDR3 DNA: TGTGCCACCAGTGATTTGAGGACCTTAGCGGGGGGGCACGAGCAGTACTTC; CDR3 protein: CATSDLRTLAGGHEQYF
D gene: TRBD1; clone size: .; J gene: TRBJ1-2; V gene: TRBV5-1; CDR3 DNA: TGCGCCAGCAGCCCGGTAACAGGGGGCTATGGCTACACCTTC; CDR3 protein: CASSPVTGGYGYTF
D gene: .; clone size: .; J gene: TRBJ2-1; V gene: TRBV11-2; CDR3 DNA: TGTGCCAGTGGAGGGAGCGTAAATGAGCAGTTCTTC; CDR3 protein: CASGGSVNEQFF
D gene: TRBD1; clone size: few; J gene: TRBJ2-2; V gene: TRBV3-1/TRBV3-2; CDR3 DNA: TGTGCCAGCAGCCCCAGAAGACTTCGACAGGGAACTAACACCGGGGAGCTGTTTTTT; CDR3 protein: CASSPRRLRQGTNTGELFF
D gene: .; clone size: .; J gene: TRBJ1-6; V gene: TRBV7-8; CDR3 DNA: TGTGCCAGCAAGGGGATTGATGATTCACCCCTCCACTTT; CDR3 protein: CASKGIDDSPLHF
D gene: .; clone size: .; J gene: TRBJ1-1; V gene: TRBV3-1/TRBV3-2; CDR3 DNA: TGTGCCAGCAGCCAAGTACAGGGTCGAACTGAAGCTTTCTTT; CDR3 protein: CASSQVQGRTEAFF
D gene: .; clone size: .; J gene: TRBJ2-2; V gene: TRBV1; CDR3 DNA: TGCACCAGCAGCCAAGATTGGCTAGCGGGGGAGAAGAGAAACACCGGGGAGCTGTTTTTT; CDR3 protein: CTSSQDWLAGEKRNTGELFF
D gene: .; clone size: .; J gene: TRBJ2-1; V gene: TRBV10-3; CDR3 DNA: TGTGCCATCAGTGAACGGCAGGGTGAGGTCTACAATGAGCAGTTCTTC; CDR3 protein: CAISERQGEVYNEQFF
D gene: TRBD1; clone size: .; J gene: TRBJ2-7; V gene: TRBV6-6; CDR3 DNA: TGTGCCAGCAGTTACTCGGGACAGGGGATACCCTACGAGCAGTACTTC; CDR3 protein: CASSYSGQGIPYEQYF
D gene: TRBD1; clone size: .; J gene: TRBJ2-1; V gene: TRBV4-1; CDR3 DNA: TGCGCCAGCAGCCAAAATACAGGGGGCCTGGGTGAGCAGTTCTTC; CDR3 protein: CASSQNTGGLGEQFF
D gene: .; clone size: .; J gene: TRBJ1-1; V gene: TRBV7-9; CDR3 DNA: TGTGCCAGCAGCTCTTCTATGAACACTGAAGCTTTCTTT; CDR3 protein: CASSSSMNTEAFF
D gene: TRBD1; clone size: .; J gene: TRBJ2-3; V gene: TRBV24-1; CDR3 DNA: TGTGCCACCAGTGATTTCGGGACAGGGGTCACAGATACGCAGTATTTT; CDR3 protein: CATSDFGTGVTDTQYF
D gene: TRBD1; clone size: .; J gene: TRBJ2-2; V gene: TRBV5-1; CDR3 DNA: TGCGCCAGCAGCCCGGACAGGGGATTCACCGGGGAGCTGTTTTTT; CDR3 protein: CASSPDRGFTGELFF
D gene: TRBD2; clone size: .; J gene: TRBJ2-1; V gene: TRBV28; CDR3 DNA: TGTGCCAGCAGGATTCTTAGCGGGGGTTACAATGAGCAGTTCTTC; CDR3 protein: CASRILSGGYNEQFF
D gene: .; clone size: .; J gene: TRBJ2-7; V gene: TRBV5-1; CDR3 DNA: TGCGCCAGCAGCTTGTGGTCAGGGGTGAACGAGCAGTACTTC; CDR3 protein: CASSLWSGVNEQYF
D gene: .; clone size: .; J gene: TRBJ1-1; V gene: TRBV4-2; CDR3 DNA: TGTGCCAGCAGCCAAGATCGGGGAACTGAAGCTTTCTTT; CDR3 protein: CASSQDRGTEAFF
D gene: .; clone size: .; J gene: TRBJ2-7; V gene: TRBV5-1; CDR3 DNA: TGCGCCAGCAGCTTGGATGGGACTCCCTCGTACGAGCAGTACTTC; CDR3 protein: CASSLDGTPSYEQYF
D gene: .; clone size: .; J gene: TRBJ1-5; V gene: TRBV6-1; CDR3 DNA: TGTGCCAGCAGTGACAACAGGGTATATAGCAATCAGCCCCAGCATTTT; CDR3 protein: CASSDNRVYSNQPQHF
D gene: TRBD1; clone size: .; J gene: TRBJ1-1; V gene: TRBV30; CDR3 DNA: TGTGCCAGCAATGACAGGGGAGAAGCTTTCTTT; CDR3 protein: CASNDRGEAFF
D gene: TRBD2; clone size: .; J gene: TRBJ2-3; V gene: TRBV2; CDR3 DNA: TGTGCCAGCAGTGATGATCCTAGCGGGCACACAGATACGCAGTATTTT; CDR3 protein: CASSDDPSGHTDTQYF
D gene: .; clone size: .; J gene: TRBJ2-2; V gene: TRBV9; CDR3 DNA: TGTGCCAGCAGCGTAGATTCAGGTACCGGGGAGCTGTTTTTT; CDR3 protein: CASSVDSGTGELFF
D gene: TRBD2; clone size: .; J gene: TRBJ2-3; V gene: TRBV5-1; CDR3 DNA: TGCGCCAGCAGCTTCCTAGCGGGGGGTTTGGCAGATACGCAGTATTTT; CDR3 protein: CASSFLAGGLADTQYF
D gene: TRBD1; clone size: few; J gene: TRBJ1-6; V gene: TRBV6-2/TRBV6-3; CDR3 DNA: TGTGCCAGCAGTTTACAGGGGGTAGATTCACCCCTCCACTTT; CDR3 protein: CASSLQGVDSPLHF